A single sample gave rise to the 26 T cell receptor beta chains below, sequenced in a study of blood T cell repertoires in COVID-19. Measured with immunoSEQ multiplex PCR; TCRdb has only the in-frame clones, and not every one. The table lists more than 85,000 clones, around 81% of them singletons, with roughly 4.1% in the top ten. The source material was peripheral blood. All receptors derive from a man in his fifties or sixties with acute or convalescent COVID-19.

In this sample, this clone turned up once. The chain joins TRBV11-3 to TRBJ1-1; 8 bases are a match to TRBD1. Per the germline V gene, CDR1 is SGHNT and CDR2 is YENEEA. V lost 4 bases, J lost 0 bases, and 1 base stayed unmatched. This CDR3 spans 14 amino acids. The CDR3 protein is CASSSTGVNTEAFF. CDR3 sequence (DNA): TGTGCCAGCAGCTCGACAGGGGTGAACACTGAAGCTTTCTTT.

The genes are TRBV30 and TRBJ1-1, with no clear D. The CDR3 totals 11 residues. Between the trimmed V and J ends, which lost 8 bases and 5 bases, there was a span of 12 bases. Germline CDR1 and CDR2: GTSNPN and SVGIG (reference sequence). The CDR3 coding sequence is TGTGCCAGAGCCGGGAGGACTGAAGCTTTCTTT. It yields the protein CARAGRTEAFF.

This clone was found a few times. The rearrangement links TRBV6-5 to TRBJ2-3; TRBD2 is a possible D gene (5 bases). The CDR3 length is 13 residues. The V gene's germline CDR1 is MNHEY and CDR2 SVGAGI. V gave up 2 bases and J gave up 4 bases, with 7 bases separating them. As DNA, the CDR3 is TGTGCCAGCAGTTACCAACTAGCAGATACGCAGTATTTT. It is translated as CASSYQLADTQYF.

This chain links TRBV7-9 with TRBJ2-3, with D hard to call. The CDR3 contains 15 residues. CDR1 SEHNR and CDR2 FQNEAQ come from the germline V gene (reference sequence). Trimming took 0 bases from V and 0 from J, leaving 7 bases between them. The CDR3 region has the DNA TGTGCCAGCAGCTTAGCGGGCAGCAGCACAGATACGCAGTATTTT. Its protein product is CASSLAGSSTDTQYF.

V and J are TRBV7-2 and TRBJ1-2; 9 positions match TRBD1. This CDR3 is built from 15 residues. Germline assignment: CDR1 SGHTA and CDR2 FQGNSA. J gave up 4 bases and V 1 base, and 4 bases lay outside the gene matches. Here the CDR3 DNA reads TGTGCCAGCAGCTTAGGGACAGGGGCTTCCTATGGCTACACCTTC. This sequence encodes CASSLGTGASYGYTF.

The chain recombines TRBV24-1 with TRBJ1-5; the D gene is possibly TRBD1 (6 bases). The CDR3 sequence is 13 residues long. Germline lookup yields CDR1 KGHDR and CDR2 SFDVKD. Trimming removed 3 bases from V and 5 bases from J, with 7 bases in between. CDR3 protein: CATSDRTDQPQHF. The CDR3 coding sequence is TGTGCCACCAGTGATCGGACAGATCAGCCCCAGCATTTT.

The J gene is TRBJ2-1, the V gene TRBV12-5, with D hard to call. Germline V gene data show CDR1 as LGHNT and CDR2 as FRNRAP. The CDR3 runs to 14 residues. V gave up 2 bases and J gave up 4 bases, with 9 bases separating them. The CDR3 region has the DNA TGTGCTAGTGGTTTGAGGCAGGATTACAATGAGCAGTTCTTC. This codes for CASGLRQDYNEQFF.

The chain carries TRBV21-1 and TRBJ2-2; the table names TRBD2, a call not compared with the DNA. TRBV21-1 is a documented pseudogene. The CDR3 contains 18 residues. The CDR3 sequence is CASSKEGGLAGDDGELFF. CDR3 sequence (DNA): TGTGCCAGCAGCAAAGAAGGGGGACTAGCGGGAGACGATGGGGAGCTGTTTTTT.

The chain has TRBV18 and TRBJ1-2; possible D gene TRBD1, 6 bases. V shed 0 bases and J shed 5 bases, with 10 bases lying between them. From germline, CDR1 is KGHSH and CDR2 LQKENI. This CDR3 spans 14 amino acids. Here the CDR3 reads CASSPPNTGYGYTF. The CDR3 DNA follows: TGTGCCAGCTCACCACCAAATACAGGGTATGGCTACACCTTC.

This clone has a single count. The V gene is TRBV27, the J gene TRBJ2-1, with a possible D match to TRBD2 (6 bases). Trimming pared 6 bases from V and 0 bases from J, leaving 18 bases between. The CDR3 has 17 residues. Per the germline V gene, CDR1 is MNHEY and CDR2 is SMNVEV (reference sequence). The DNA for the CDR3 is TGTGCCAGCAGATTAAAAGCTAGCGTCTACTCCTACAATGAGCAGTTCTTC. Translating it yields CASRLKASVYSYNEQFF.

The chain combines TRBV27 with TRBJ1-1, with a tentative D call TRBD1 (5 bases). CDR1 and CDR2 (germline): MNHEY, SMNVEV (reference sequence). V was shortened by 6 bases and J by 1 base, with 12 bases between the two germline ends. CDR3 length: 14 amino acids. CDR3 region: CASRVVGGNTEAFF. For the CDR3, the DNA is TGTGCCAGCAGGGTCGTCGGGGGGAACACTGAAGCTTTCTTT.

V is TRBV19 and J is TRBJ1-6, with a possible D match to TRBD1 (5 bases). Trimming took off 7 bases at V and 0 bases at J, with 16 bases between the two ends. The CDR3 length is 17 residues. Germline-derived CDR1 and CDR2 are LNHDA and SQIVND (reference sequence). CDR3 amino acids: CASMGGTRSSYNSPLHF. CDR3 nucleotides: TGTGCCAGTATGGGAGGGACTCGAAGCTCCTATAATTCACCCCTCCACTTT.

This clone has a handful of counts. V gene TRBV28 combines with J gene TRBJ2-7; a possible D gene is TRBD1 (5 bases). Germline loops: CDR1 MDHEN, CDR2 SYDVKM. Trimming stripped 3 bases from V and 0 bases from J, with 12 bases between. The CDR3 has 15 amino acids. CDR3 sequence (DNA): TGTGCCAGCAGTTTGATTCCAGACAGCTCCTACGAGCAGTACGTC. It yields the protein CASSLIPDSSYEQYV.

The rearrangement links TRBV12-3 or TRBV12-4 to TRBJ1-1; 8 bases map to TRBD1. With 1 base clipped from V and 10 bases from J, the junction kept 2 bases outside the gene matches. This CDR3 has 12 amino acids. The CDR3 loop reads CASSLGTGSAFF. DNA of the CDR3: TGTGCCAGCAGTTTAGGGACAGGGTCAGCTTTCTTT.

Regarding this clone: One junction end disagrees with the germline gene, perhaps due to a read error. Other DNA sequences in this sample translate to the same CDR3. CDR3 amino acids: CASSGQGSDTGELFF. CDR3 nucleotides: TGTGCCAGCAGCGGACAGGGGTCCGACACCGGGGAGTTGTTTTTT. The rearrangement links TRBV11-2 to TRBJ2-2; 9 bases agree with TRBD1. The germline V gene encodes CDR1 SGHAT and CDR2 FQNNGV. This CDR3 is 15 amino acids long.

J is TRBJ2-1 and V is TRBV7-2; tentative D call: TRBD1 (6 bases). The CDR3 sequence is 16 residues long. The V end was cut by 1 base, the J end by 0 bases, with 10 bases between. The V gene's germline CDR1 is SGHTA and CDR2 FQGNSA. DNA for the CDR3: TGTGCCAGCAGCTTAGTAGGACAGAACTCCTACAATGAGCAGTTCTTC. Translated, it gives CASSLVGQNSYNEQFF.

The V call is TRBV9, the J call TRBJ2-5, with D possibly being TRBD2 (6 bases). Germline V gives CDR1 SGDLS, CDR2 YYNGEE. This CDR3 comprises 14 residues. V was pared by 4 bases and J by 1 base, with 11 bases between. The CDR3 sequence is CASSLREFQETQYF. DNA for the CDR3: TGTGCCAGCAGCCTCCGGGAGTTCCAAGAGACCCAGTACTTC. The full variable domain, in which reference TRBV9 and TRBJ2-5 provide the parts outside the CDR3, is DSGVTQTPKHLITATGQRVTLRCSPRSGDLSVYWYQQSLDQGLQFLIQYYNGEERAKGNILERFSAQQFPDLHSELNLSSLELGDSALYFCASSLREFQETQYFGPGTRLLVL.

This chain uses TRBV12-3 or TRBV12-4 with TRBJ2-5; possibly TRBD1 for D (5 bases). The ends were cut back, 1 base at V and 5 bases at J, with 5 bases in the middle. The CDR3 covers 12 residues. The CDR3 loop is CASSLDRETQYF. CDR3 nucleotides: TGTGCCAGCAGTTTAGACAGGGAGACCCAGTACTTC.

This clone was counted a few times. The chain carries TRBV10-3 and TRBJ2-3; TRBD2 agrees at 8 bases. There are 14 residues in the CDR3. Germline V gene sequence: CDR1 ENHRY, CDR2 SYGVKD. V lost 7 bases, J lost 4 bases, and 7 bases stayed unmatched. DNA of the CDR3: TGTGCCATCAAGGAACGGGAGGGGTCAGATACGCAGTATTTT. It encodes CAIKEREGSDTQYF.

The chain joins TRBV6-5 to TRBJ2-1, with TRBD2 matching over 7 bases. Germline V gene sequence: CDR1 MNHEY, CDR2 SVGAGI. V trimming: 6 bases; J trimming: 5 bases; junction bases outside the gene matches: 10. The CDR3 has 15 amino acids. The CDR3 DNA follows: TGTGCCAGCAGCTGGGGGGGAATCAGAGACAATGAGCAGTTCTTC. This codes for CASSWGGIRDNEQFF.

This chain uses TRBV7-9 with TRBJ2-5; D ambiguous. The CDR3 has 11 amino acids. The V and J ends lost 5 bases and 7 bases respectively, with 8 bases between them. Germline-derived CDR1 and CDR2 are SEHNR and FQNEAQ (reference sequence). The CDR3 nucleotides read TGTGCCAGCAGCCAGGTGGGGACCCAGTACTTC. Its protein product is CASSQVGTQYF.

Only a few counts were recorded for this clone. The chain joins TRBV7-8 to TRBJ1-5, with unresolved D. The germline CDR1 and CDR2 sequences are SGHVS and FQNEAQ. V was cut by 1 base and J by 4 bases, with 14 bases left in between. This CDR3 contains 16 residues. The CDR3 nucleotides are TGTGCCAGCAGCTTAGGGAAGACTGGGAGGAATCAGCCCCAGCATTTT. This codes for CASSLGKTGRNQPQHF. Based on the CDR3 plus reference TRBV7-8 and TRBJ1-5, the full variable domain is GAGVSQSPRYKVAKRGQDVALRCDPISGHVSLFWYQQALGQGPEFLTYFQNEAQLDKSGLPSDRFFAERPEGSVSTLKIQRTQQEDSAVYLCASSLGKTGRNQPQHFGDGTRLSIL.

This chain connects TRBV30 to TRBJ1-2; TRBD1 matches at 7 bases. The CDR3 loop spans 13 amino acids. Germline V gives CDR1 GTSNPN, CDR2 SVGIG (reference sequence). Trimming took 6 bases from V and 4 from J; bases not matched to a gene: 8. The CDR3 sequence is CACSPGQTYGYTF. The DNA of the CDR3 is TGTGCCTGTTCCCCGGGACAGACCTATGGCTACACCTTC.

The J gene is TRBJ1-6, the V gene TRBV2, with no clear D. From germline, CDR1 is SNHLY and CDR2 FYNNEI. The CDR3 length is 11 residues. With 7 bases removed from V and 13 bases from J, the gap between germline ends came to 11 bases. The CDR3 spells CASKFGSPLHF. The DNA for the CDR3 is TGTGCCAGCAAATTTGGGAGCCCCCTCCACTTT.

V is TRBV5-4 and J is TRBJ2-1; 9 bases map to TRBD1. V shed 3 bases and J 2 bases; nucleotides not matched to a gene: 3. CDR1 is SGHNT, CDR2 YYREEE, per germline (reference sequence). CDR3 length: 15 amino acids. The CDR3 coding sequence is TGTGCCAGCAGCTGGGGACAGGGAACCTACAATGAGCAGTTCTTC. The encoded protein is CASSWGQGTYNEQFF.

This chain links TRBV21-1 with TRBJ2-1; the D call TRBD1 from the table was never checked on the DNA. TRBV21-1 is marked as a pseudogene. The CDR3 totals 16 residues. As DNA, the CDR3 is TGTGCCAGCAGCAAACTCATCGACAGCTCCTACAATGAGCAGTTCTTC. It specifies CASSKLIDSSYNEQFF.